This T cell receptor beta chain originates from a study of blood T cell repertoires in COVID-19. For the study at large: Sites in the United States, Italy and Spain provided acute and convalescent COVID-19 samples. The analysed material was cDNA or gDNA that came from T cells, B-cell-depleted T cells, or PBMCs.

Germline trimming cut 4 bases from V and 3 bases from J; bases unmatched to any gene: 7. The CDR3 spans 14 residues. Per germline, CDR1 SGHRS and CDR2 YFSETQ. As handled by the study authors: Amplification from reference gene primers served as the basis for estimated nucleated cell counts. Using immunoSEQ multiplex PCR, the repertoire was profiled, and TCRdb retains in-frame clones only, with some absent. The V and J calls and clone size are taken from that table; D and trimming were inferred from the DNA. The repertoire includes fewer than 180,000 clones, just over 85% of them detected once, and 3% to 4% sits in the top ten. This clone was found a few times.

The TCR originated in a man in his 70s with acute or convalescent COVID-19. The rearrangement links TRBV5-1 to TRBJ2-7; TRBD1 matches at 7 bases. The sample was peripheral blood. The CDR3 DNA sequence: TGCGCCAGCAGCGAGAGACAGGGCCGCTACGAGCAGTACTTC. Protein product: CASSERQGRYEQYF.